Listed below are T cell receptor beta chains from one sample, sequenced in a study of cytomegalovirus exposure and HLA in healthy donors. Sequenced by immunoSEQ multiplex PCR; TCRdb stores in-frame clones only, minus some. The sample shows over 95,000 clones, 77% of them seen only once. The specimen sequenced was PBMCs. These receptors originate from a man aged 40-50 years in good health and CMV-seropositive. Both conserved end residues are part of each CDR3. D genes are given only for firm matches. For some rows the clone size is stated as once, few or many, or as a class when expanded; others skip it.

NA	TRBV7-2	TRBD1	TRBJ1-2	TGTGCCAGCGGGATCGGACAGGGCTATGGCTACACCTTC	CASGIGQGYGYTF
NA	TRBV15	NA	TRBJ2-3	TGTGCCACCAGCATCCCCTCCACAGATACGCAGTATTTT	CATSIPSTDTQYF
once	TRBV7-8	NA	TRBJ1-2	TGTGCCAGCAGCTTATTCGCGGACTGGGCCTATGGCTACACCTTC	CASSLFADWAYGYTF
NA	TRBV6-6	TRBD1	TRBJ1-2	TGTGCCAGCAGTTACGGACAGGAGTACTATGGCTACACCTTC	CASSYGQEYYGYTF
medium-sized	TRBV13	NA	TRBJ2-7	TGTGCCAGCAGCTTTCCAGGGTCGCGAGAGCAGTACTTC	CASSFPGSREQYF
NA	TRBV6-1	NA	TRBJ1-5	TGTGCCAGCAGTGAACGGCGGGGTTATCAGCCCCAGCATTTT	CASSERRGYQPQHF
NA	TRBV7-9	NA	TRBJ2-5	TGTGCCAGCAGCTTCGGGGACACTCAAGAGACCCAGTACTTC	CASSFGDTQETQYF
NA	TRBV5-1	TRBD1	TRBJ1-6	TGCGCCAGCAGCGCGGAACTAACAGGGGGGAATAATTCACCCCTCCACTTT	CASSAELTGGNNSPLHF
NA	TRBV7-9	NA	TRBJ1-2	TGTGCCAGCAGCTTACGAGGTGGGGCTGTTGACTACACCTTC	CASSLRGGAVDYTF
few	TRBV6-4	TRBD2	TRBJ2-1	TGTGCCAGCAGTGACTCTGTTAGCGGGGGATACAATGAGCAGTTCTTC	CASSDSVSGGYNEQFF
NA	TRBV14	NA	TRBJ1-2	TGTGCCAGCAGCCAGGTTCAGGGGAGCATCTATGGCTACACCTTC	CASSQVQGSIYGYTF
few	TRBV13	NA	TRBJ1-1	TGTGCCAGCAAAAGGGGAGGGAACACTGAAGCTTTCTTT	CASKRGGNTEAFF
NA	TRBV7-8	NA	TRBJ2-1	TGTGCCAGCAGCCCTGGGGGGGGGCTGATTAGTGAGCAGTTCTTC	CASSPGGGLISEQFF
NA	TRBV5-5	TRBD1	TRBJ1-2	TGTGCCAGCAGCTTGTGGAGGACAGGGGGGCAGCGTTATGGCTACACCTTC	CASSLWRTGGQRYGYTF
NA	TRBV4-1	NA	TRBJ2-1	TGCGCCAGCAGCCAAGAGGTAGCGTTATCATACAATGAGCAGTTCTTC	CASSQEVALSYNEQFF
NA	TRBV7-9	NA	TRBJ2-5	TGTGCCAGCAGCTCCCCCGCCCGACTCTCCCCGGACTTC	CASSSPARLSPDF
medium-sized	TRBV7-9	TRBD1	TRBJ2-5	TGTGCCAGCAGCTTACAGGACAGGGGACTTCAAGAGACCCAGTACTTC	CASSLQDRGLQETQYF
once	TRBV30	TRBD1	TRBJ1-5	TGTGCCTGGAGTGGACAGGGTAATCAGCCCCAGCATTTT	CAWSGQGNQPQHF
few	TRBV10-3	TRBD2	TRBJ2-1	TGTGCCATCAGTGAAGACTCCGGCGGGGGGGCCTACAATGAGCAGTTCTTC	CAISEDSGGGAYNEQFF
NA	TRBV7-2	TRBD2	TRBJ2-2	TGTGCCAGCAGCCGCGAGGTGGCTAGCGGGGTCGGCGGGGAGCTGTTTTTT	CASSREVASGVGGELFF
few	TRBV2	TRBD1	TRBJ2-7	TGTGCCAGCAGCACAGGGGGCAGGGGTTCCTACGAGCAGTACTTC	CASSTGGRGSYEQYF
NA	TRBV7-2	TRBD1	TRBJ2-7	TGTGCCAGCAGCTTAGCGCCCCACCGGGACAGGGGATACGAGCAGTACTTC	CASSLAPHRDRGYEQYF
NA	TRBV4-3	NA	TRBJ1-2	TGCGCCAGCAGCCAAGGTGGGAGGTTGAGGGGACTTAAAAAAGGGAACTATGGCTACACCTTC	CASSQGGRLRGLKKGNYGYTF